These 24 T cell receptor beta chains came from one sample sequenced in a study of T cell responses to AZD1222 COVID-19 vaccine. Sequencing used immunoSEQ multiplex PCR; TCRdb keeps in-frame clones, though not all of them. The data hold about 120,000 clones, with 90% observed a single time. The material sequenced was peripheral blood, taken 28 days after the second dose of the MenACWY control vaccine. These receptors were collected from an adult who received the MenACWY meningococcal vaccine as a control.

V and J are TRBV27 and TRBJ1-5; TRBD1 matches at 9 bases. V was clipped by 4 bases and J by 5 bases; unmatched bases: 3. The CDR3 runs 14 residues. Germline assignment: CDR1 MNHEY and CDR2 SMNVEV (reference sequence). In DNA form, the CDR3 reads TGTGCCAGCAGTTCTAGACAGGGGGATCAGCCCCAGCATTTT. Its translation is CASSSRQGDQPQHF.

The rearrangement uses TRBV7-9 and TRBJ2-1; 13 bases agree with TRBD2. The germline gives CDR1 SEHNR, CDR2 FQNEAQ (reference sequence). Trimming took 6 bases from V and 8 from J; bases not matched to a gene: 4. This CDR3 has 14 amino acids. CDR3 bases: TGTGCCAGCAGTTGGACTAGCGGGAGCTATGAGCAGTTCTTC. It yields the protein CASSWTSGSYEQFF.

The V and J genes are TRBV6-5 and TRBJ2-6; D unresolved. The CDR3 consists of 13 residues. V lost 8 bases and J lost 1, with 6 bases in between. CDR1 MNHEY and CDR2 SVGAGI come from the germline V gene. The CDR3 loop reads CASLESGANVLTF. The DNA of the CDR3 is TGTGCCAGCCTCGAATCTGGGGCCAACGTCCTGACTTTC.

Remarks on this clone: At the DNA level, this CDR3 is encoded by other sequences in the same sample as well. The chain combines TRBV15 with TRBJ1-3; D not resolved. Germline CDR1 reads LNHNV; CDR2 reads YYDKDF (reference sequence). With 1 base removed from V and 0 bases from J, the gap between germline ends came to 13 bases. The CDR3 runs 17 residues. CDR3 sequence reads: CATSRGLDKLSGNTIYF. The CDR3 nucleotides are TGTGCCACCAGCAGAGGGCTTGACAAGCTCTCTGGAAACACCATATATTTT.

The V and J genes are TRBV19 and TRBJ1-1; D is possibly TRBD1 (6 bases). The V and J ends lost 5 bases and 7 bases respectively, with 14 bases between them. The germline V gene encodes CDR1 LNHDA and CDR2 SQIVND (reference sequence). This CDR3 contains 13 residues. The CDR3 DNA follows: TGTGCCAGTAGTCTCCCAGGACAGATTGAAGCTTTCTTT. Amino acids: CASSLPGQIEAFF.

The chain joins TRBV7-8 to TRBJ2-2, with D possibly called TRBD1 or TRBD2 (5 bases each). This CDR3 comprises 13 residues. Germline loops: CDR1 SGHVS, CDR2 FQNEAQ. Trimming removed 6 bases at V and 7 bases at J, with 12 bases between. The CDR3 DNA sequence: TGTGCCAGCAGGATACATGGGGGCGGGGAGCTGTTTTTT. Protein sequence: CASRIHGGGELFF. The full variable domain, rest sourced from reference TRBV7-8 and TRBJ2-2, is GAGVSQSPRYKVAKRGQDVALRCDPISGHVSLFWYQQALGQGPEFLTYFQNEAQLDKSGLPSDRFFAERPEGSVSTLKIQRTQQEDSAVYLCASRIHGGGELFFGEGSRLTVL.

V and J are TRBV7-3 and TRBJ2-1; 12 nucleotides agree with TRBD2. Trimming cost V 5 bases and J 7 bases; bases outside gene matches: 9. The V gene's germline CDR1 is SGHTA and CDR2 FQGTGA. The CDR3 has 16 amino acids. The DNA for the CDR3 is TGTGCCAGCAGCCCCGGACGACTAGCGGGAGATAATGAGCAGTTCTTC. It specifies CASSPGRLAGDNEQFF.

This chain links TRBV30 with TRBJ1-1; D not resolved. The V gene's germline CDR1 is GTSNPN and CDR2 SVGIG (reference sequence). The CDR3 length is 12 residues. V was cut by 5 bases and J by 1 base, with 8 bases left in between. The CDR3 protein is CAWAPQNTEAFF. For the CDR3, the DNA is TGTGCCTGGGCCCCCCAGAACACTGAAGCTTTCTTT.

This clone has just a few counts. The chain combines TRBV27 with TRBJ2-3, with unresolved D. The germline V and J ends were trimmed by 4 bases and 3 bases, with 11 bases remaining between them. This CDR3 comprises 14 residues. Germline V gene sequence: CDR1 MNHEY, CDR2 SMNVEV (reference sequence). The CDR3 spells CASSSPGWTDTQYF. CDR3 DNA: TGTGCCAGCAGTTCTCCTGGGTGGACAGATACGCAGTATTTT.

V gene TRBV6-2 or TRBV6-3 combines with J gene TRBJ1-5; D call uncertain. Germline loops: CDR1 MNHEY, CDR2 SVGEGT. The V gene lost 2 bases and the J gene lost 4 bases, with 9 bases spanning the gap. This CDR3 is built from 14 residues. CDR3 nucleotide sequence: TGTGCCAGCAGTTACGTTCTGACTAATCAGCCCCAGCATTTT. Its protein product is CASSYVLTNQPQHF.

The J gene is TRBJ1-6, the V gene TRBV10-3; possibly TRBD1 for D (6 bases). The CDR3 contains 15 residues. CDR1 is ENHRY, CDR2 SYGVKD, per germline. The V end was cut by 3 bases, the J end by 7 bases, with 13 bases between. The CDR3 here is CAISERTASNSPLHF. The CDR3 bases are TGTGCCATCAGTGAACGGACAGCTTCGAATTCACCCCTCCACTTT.

The chain recombines TRBV28 with TRBJ2-1, with 12 bases fitting TRBD2. This CDR3 is built from 15 residues. Trimming removed 3 bases from V and 6 bases from J; junction bases left unmatched: 3. CDR1 is MDHEN and CDR2 is SYDVKM in the germline V gene. CDR3 region: CASSLGTSGPNEQFF. CDR3 coding DNA: TGTGCCAGCAGTTTGGGGACTAGCGGGCCCAATGAGCAGTTCTTC.

The chain has TRBV4-1 and TRBJ2-3, with 7 bases fitting TRBD2. Germline V gene data show CDR1 as MGHRA and CDR2 as YSYEKL. V trimming: 4 bases; J trimming: 3 bases; junction bases outside the gene matches: 10. The CDR3 length is 16 residues. The CDR3 nucleotides read TGCGCCAGCAGCCTCGAAACGGGGGGATGGACAGATACGCAGTATTTT. Protein: CASSLETGGWTDTQYF.

The CDR3: CASSQTRSSNQPQHF. CDR3 nucleotide sequence: TGCGCCAGCAGCCAGACACGTTCTAGCAATCAGCCCCAGCATTTT. This sequence joins TRBV4-3 and TRBJ1-5, with D uncertain. Deletions cut 3 bases from V and 0 bases from J, with 9 bases between. CDR3 size: 15 residues. Germline V gene data show CDR1 as LGHNA and CDR2 as YSLEER.

The chain is built from TRBV28 and TRBJ2-7, with 14 nucleotides matching TRBD2. Looked up from germline, CDR1 is MDHEN and CDR2 is SYDVKM. The CDR3 runs to 16 residues. The junction had 8 bases not matched to a gene; V was cut back by 4 bases and J by 6 bases. The CDR3 loop reads CASSSNGLAGGGEQYF. DNA for the CDR3: TGTGCCAGCAGTTCGAACGGACTAGCGGGAGGCGGCGAGCAGTACTTC.

This clone was seen a few times. J is TRBJ2-5 and V is TRBV4-2, with 11 bases identical to TRBD1. The germline V gene has CDR1 LGHNA and CDR2 YNFKEQ. The CDR3 has 15 residues. Losses at the gene ends were 1 base for V and 5 bases for J; bases not matched to a gene: 3. CDR3 bases: TGTGCCAGCAGCCAAGGGACAGGGGGCTCGGAGACCCAGTACTTC. It specifies CASSQGTGGSETQYF.

The chain employs TRBV4-3 and TRBJ2-6, with a tentative D call TRBD1 (5 bases). CDR1 LGHNA and CDR2 YSLEER come from the germline V gene. V was shortened by 0 bases and J by 0 bases, with 15 bases between the two germline ends. This CDR3 is 19 amino acids long. CDR3 in DNA: TGCGCCAGCAGCCAAGATAGTGCGACAGTATACTCTGGGGCCAACGTCCTGACTTTC. It encodes CASSQDSATVYSGANVLTF.

This clone was recorded only once. The V and J genes are TRBV19 and TRBJ1-6, with TRBD1 as a possible D gene (6 bases). The CDR3 contains 13 residues. V lost 7 bases and J lost 7, with 11 bases in between. Germline assignment: CDR1 LNHDA and CDR2 SQIVND (reference sequence). The DNA of the CDR3 is TGTGCCAGTATGGTGGGGGCGAATTCACCCCTCCACTTT. It translates to CASMVGANSPLHF.

The rearrangement links TRBV6-2 or TRBV6-3 to TRBJ2-7; the D gene is possibly TRBD2 (6 bases). The V and J ends lost 2 bases and 3 bases respectively, with 11 bases between them. The CDR3 is made up of 14 amino acids. Germline lookup yields CDR1 MNHEY and CDR2 SVGEGT. CDR3 sequence reads: CASSYGLANYEQYF. CDR3 bases: TGTGCCAGCAGTTACGGGCTAGCGAACTACGAGCAGTACTTC.

The chain uses TRBV7-6 and TRBJ1-1, with TRBD1 as a possible D gene (5 bases). Deletions cut 1 base from V and 8 bases from J, with 11 bases between. This CDR3 is 13 amino acids long. Germline CDR1 SGHVS, CDR2 FNYEAQ. The CDR3 coding sequence is TGTGCCAGCAGCTTAGTGATCGGGGGGGAAGCTTTCTTT. Protein product: CASSLVIGGEAFF.

The chain couples TRBV7-2 to TRBJ2-1, with D maybe TRBD1 (6 bases). The length of the CDR3 is 15 residues. Germline V gives CDR1 SGHTA, CDR2 FQGNSA. The germline V and J ends were trimmed by 1 base and 10 bases, with 17 bases remaining between them. The CDR3 bases are TGTGCCAGCAGCTTAGGGACGGACAGACAATTAGAGCAGTTCTTC. It is translated as CASSLGTDRQLEQFF.

J is TRBJ2-7 and V is TRBV5-1; TRBD2 agrees at 7 bases. CDR3 length: 14 residues. V was pared by 0 bases and J by 1 base, with 1 base of the junction left unmatched. Germline loops: CDR1 SGHRS, CDR2 YFSETQ. The CDR3 reads CASSLELASYEQYF. For the CDR3, the DNA is TGCGCCAGCAGCTTGGAACTAGCGTCCTACGAGCAGTACTTC.

The chain carries TRBV4-3 and TRBJ2-3, with D maybe TRBD1 (6 bases). Between the trimmed V and J ends, which lost 0 bases and 8 bases, there was a span of 18 bases. Germline V gene sequence: CDR1 LGHNA, CDR2 YSLEER. The CDR3 consists of 16 residues. The CDR3 nucleotides are TGCGCCAGCAGCCAAGAGAGGGCAGGGGCCTTAGGTACGCAGTATTTT. Translation: CASSQERAGALGTQYF.

In this sample, this clone turned up once. The chain couples TRBV7-2 to TRBJ2-4; D might be TRBD1 (7 bases). The CDR3 has 15 amino acids. Between the trimmed V and J ends, which lost 3 bases and 6 bases, there was a span of 15 bases. The germline V gene encodes CDR1 SGHTA and CDR2 FQGNSA. The DNA of the CDR3 is TGTGCCAGCAGCTTTGGAGGGGGCGCAAGAAACATTCAGTACTTC. It encodes CASSFGGGARNIQYF.